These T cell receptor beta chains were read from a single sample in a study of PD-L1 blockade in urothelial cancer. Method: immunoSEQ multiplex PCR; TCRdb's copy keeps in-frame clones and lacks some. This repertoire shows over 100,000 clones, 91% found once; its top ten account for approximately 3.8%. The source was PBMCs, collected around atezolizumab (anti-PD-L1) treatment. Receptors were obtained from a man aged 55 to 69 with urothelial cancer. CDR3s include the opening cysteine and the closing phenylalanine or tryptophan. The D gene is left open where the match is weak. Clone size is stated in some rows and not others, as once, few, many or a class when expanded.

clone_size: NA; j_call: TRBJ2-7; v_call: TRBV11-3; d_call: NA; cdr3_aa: CASSLETGIGEQYF; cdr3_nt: TGTGCCAGCAGCTTAGAAACGGGAATTGGCGAGCAGTACTTC
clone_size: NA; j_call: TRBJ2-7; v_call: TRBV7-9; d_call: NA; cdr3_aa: CASSRTSPGSSMVHEQYF; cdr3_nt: TGTGCCAGCAGCCGCACATCGCCGGGGTCCTCTATGGTCCACGAGCAGTACTTC
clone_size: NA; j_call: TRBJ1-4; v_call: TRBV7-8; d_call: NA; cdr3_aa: CASSSQVGRNEKLFF; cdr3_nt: TGTGCCAGCAGCTCCCAGGTGGGGCGGAATGAAAAACTGTTTTTT
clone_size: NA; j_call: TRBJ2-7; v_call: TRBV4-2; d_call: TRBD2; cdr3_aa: CASSQTTSASYEQYF; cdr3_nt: TGTGCCAGCAGCCAGACGACTAGCGCCTCCTACGAGCAGTACTTC
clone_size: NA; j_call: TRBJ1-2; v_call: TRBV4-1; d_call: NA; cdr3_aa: CASSQQHFPERPYGYTF; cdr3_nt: TGCGCCAGCAGCCAACAACATTTTCCCGAGAGGCCCTATGGCTACACCTTC
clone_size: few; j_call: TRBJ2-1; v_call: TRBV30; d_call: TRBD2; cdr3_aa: CAWSVSWRASGSDEQFF; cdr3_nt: TGTGCCTGGAGTGTGTCTTGGCGGGCTAGCGGGAGCGATGAGCAGTTCTTC
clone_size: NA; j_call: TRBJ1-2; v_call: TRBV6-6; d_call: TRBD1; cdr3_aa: CASSSGQVYGYTF; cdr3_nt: TGTGCCAGCAGTTCAGGACAGGTCTATGGCTACACCTTC
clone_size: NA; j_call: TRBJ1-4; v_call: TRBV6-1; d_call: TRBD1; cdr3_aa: CASNGIRDRDEKLFF; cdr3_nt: TGTGCCAGCAATGGAATTAGAGACAGGGATGAAAAACTGTTTTTT
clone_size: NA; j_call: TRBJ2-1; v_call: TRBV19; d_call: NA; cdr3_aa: CASSKQGGVGEQFF; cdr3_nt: TGTGCCAGTAGTAAACAGGGCGGTGTGGGTGAGCAGTTCTTC
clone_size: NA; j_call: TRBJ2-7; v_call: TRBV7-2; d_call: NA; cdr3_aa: CASSLVVAGVYEQYF; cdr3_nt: TGTGCCAGCAGCTTAGTGGTGGCAGGGGTCTACGAGCAGTACTTC
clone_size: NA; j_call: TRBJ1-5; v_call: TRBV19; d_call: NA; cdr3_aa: CASSILSPGNQPQHF; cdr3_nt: TGTGCCAGTAGTATACTCTCCCCTGGCAATCAGCCCCAGCATTTT
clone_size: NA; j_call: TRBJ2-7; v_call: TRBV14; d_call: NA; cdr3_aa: CASSQVIGGSGRGSGTYEQYF; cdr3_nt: TGTGCCAGCAGCCAAGTAATTGGGGGCAGCGGTCGGGGATCCGGGACCTACGAGCAGTACTTC